This T cell receptor beta chain was sequenced in a study of blood T cell repertoires in COVID-19. This CDR3 is 15 amino acids long. Germline V lookup: CDR1 KGHSH, CDR2 LQKENI. V lost 2 bases to trimming and J lost 5 bases; unmatched junction nucleotides: 8. Assay used: immunoSEQ multiplex PCR; TCRdb lists only in-frame clones, some missing. Of 150,000 to 200,000 clones listed, roughly 85% are singletons. Material: peripheral blood. The J gene is TRBJ1-2, the V gene TRBV18, with TRBD1 identical over 7 bases. The clonotype comes from a man between 60 and 75 years old with acute or convalescent COVID-19. CDR3 nucleotide sequence: TGTGCCAGCTCACCATACAGGGGATTCGATTATGGCTACACCTTC. Residues: CASSPYRGFDYGYTF.